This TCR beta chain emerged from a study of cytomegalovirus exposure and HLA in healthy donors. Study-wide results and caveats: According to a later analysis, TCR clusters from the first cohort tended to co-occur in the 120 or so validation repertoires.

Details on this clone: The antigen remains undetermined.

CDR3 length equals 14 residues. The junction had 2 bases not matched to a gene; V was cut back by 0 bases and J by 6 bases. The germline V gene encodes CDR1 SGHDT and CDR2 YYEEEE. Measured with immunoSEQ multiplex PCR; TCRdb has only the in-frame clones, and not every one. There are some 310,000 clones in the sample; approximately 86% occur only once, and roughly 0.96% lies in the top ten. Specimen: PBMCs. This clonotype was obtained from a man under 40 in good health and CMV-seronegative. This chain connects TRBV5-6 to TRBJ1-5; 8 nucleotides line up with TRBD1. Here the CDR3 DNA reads TGTGCCAGCAGCTTGGGGACAGGGCGTCAGCCCCAGCATTTT. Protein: CASSLGTGRQPQHF.